These 29 T cell receptor beta chains came from one sample sequenced in a study of T cells expressing NK-cell markers. Using the 5' RACE reads, TCRdb records one entry per CDR3 protein without DNA. The sample shows 300,000 to 500,000 distinct CDR3 sequences, and about 10% sits with its ten largest clones. Specimen: blood T cells: a sorted CD56 or NKG2C T cell subset, CD4+ or CD8+ T cells, or bulk PBMC T cells (not recorded which). The receptors were gathered from a woman aged 50 to 60 in good health.

This chain uses TRBV5-1 with TRBJ1-3; the D call from TCRdb, TRBD1, cannot be confirmed without DNA. The CDR3 contains 16 residues. Germline V gene lookup returns CDR1 SGHRS and CDR2 YFSETQ. The CDR3 reads CASSSGQAVSGNTIYF.

The chain employs TRBV12-3 or TRBV12-4 and TRBJ2-1. The CDR3 runs 12 residues. This CDR3 reads CASIGVNNEQFF.

This chain uses TRBV14 with TRBJ1-6. Germline values: CDR1 SGHDN, CDR2 FVKESK. The CDR3 is 13 amino acids. The CDR3 reads CASSLTLVSPLHF.

The genes are TRBV11-2 and TRBJ2-5; TCRdb's D call of TRBD2 is untestable without DNA. Germline V gives CDR1 SGHAT, CDR2 FQNNGV. The CDR3 extends over 16 amino acids. The CDR3 loop reads CASNKASGSQGETQYF.

This rearrangement joins TRBV11-3 to TRBJ2-2; TCRdb gives TRBD1 as the D gene, but with no DNA this cannot be confirmed. The CDR3 is 17 amino acids. CDR1 is SGHNT and CDR2 is YENEEA in the germline V gene. CDR3 protein: CASSLREAGGASGELFF. Supplemented by reference TRBV11-3 and TRBJ2-2, the full variable domain reads EAGVVQSPRYKIIEKKQPVAFWCNPISGHNTLYWYLQNLGQGPELLIRYENEEAVDDSQLPKDRFSAERLKGVDSTLKIQPAELGDSAVYLCASSLREAGGASGELFFGEGSRLTVL.

The genes are TRBV5-1 and TRBJ2-1. In germline, CDR1 is SGHRS, CDR2 YFSETQ. The length of the CDR3 is 15 residues. The CDR3 is CASSLLSESYNEQFF. The entire variable domain, with the rest obtained from reference TRBV5-1 and TRBJ2-1, is as follows: KAGVTQTPRYLIKTRGQQVTLSCSPISGHRSVSWYQQTPGQGLQFLFEYFSETQRNKGNFPGRFSGRQFSNSRSEMNVSTLELGDSALYLCASSLLSESYNEQFFGPGTRLTVL.

This chain joins TRBV12-3 or TRBV12-4 and TRBJ2-3; TCRdb indicates TRBD1, and absent DNA this call remains unverified. This CDR3 spans 15 amino acids. CDR3: CASSLTVPGQGTQYF.

The rearrangement uses TRBV7-9 and TRBJ2-1; absent DNA, TCRdb's TRBD2 call cannot be checked. CDR3 length: 14 amino acids. Germline V lookup: CDR1 SEHNR, CDR2 FQNEAQ (reference sequence). This CDR3 is CASSLRLGREEQFF.

The J gene is TRBJ1-1, the V gene TRBV6-2 or TRBV6-3. CDR3 length: 16 residues. The germline V gene encodes CDR1 MNHEY and CDR2 SVGEGT. The CDR3 sequence is CASSYSLFWGSPEAFF.

The V and J genes are TRBV3-1 and TRBJ1-2; checking the TCRdb D call of TRBD1 is not possible without DNA. Germline V lookup: CDR1 LGHDT, CDR2 YNNKEL (reference sequence). This CDR3 spans 15 amino acids. CDR3 amino acids: CASSPDSSRAVGYTF. Full variable domain (remainder filled in from reference TRBV3-1 and TRBJ1-2): DTAVSQTPKYLVTQMGNDKSIKCEQNLGHDTMYWYKQDSKKFLKIMFSYNNKELIINETVPNRFSPKSPDKAHLNLHINSLELGDSAVYFCASSPDSSRAVGYTFGSGTRLTVV.

V usage is TRBV20-1 and J usage is TRBJ1-4; lacking DNA, the TRBD1 call made by TCRdb goes unchecked. The germline V gene has CDR1 DFQATT and CDR2 SNEGSKA (reference sequence). This CDR3 is 13 amino acids long. The CDR3 here is CSAREGVEEKLFF.

The J gene is TRBJ2-3, the V gene TRBV7-2. The germline V gene has CDR1 SGHTA and CDR2 FQGNSA. This CDR3 spans 11 amino acids. CDR3 amino acids: CASTNTDTQYF.

The gene calls are TRBV12-3 or TRBV12-4 and TRBJ1-3; the TRBD1 assignment by TCRdb is unverifiable without DNA. There are 13 residues in the CDR3. The CDR3 sequence: CASSLNRGNTIYF.

This chain connects TRBV5-1 to TRBJ2-3; TCRdb lists TRBD1, though no DNA is available to test this call. The CDR3 length is 16 residues. Germline CDR1 reads SGHRS; CDR2 reads YFSETQ. CDR3 protein: CASSARGSGAWDTQYF.

The chain is built from TRBV4-1 and TRBJ2-1; TCRdb gives TRBD2 as the D gene, but with no DNA this cannot be confirmed. The V gene's germline CDR1 is MGHRA and CDR2 YSYEKL. The CDR3 spans 16 residues. The CDR3 is CASSQTGGTSSNEQFF.

This sequence joins TRBV12-3 or TRBV12-4 and TRBJ2-1. The CDR3 consists of 16 residues. The CDR3 protein is CASSLNVRGSNNEQFF.

This chain links TRBV12-3 or TRBV12-4 with TRBJ2-1; TCRdb's D call, TRBD1, is unchecked because there is no DNA. This CDR3 contains 16 residues. CDR3 in amino acids: CASSSPERSSYNEQFF.

The chain combines TRBV20-1 with TRBJ2-4; the D call from TCRdb, TRBD2, cannot be confirmed without DNA. Germline CDR1 is DFQATT and CDR2 is SNEGSKA (reference sequence). The CDR3 has 13 residues. CDR3 protein: CSARSGTEYIQYF.

The V gene is TRBV3-1, the J gene TRBJ2-5; TCRdb indicates TRBD2, and absent DNA this call remains unverified. The CDR3 covers 15 residues. Germline V CDR1 and CDR2: LGHDT, YNNKEL (reference sequence). This CDR3 reads CASSQVPAGRETQYF.

The chain is built from TRBV7-2 and TRBJ2-1; no DNA is available, so the TRBD2 call from TCRdb remains unchecked. Germline V gives CDR1 SGHTA, CDR2 FQGNSA. This CDR3 comprises 14 residues. The CDR3 loop reads CASSLAALASVQFF.

V gene TRBV20-1 combines with J gene TRBJ2-2. CDR1 is DFQATT and CDR2 is SNEGSKA in the germline V gene (reference sequence). The CDR3 loop spans 13 amino acids. CDR3 sequence reads: CSARVHLGGELFF.

CDR3 residues: CASRGTGTGVNTEAFF. This chain uses TRBV10-2 with TRBJ1-1; TCRdb names TRBD1, which stays unverified in the absence of DNA. The length of the CDR3 is 16 residues. Germline values: CDR1 WSHSY, CDR2 SAAADI.

The chain is built from TRBV2 and TRBJ1-4; the D call of TRBD1 rests on TCRdb alone, since no DNA is present to check it. The germline CDR1 and CDR2 sequences are SNHLY and FYNNEI. The CDR3 length is 13 residues. The CDR3 protein is CASGETGNEKLFF.

V gene TRBV6-6 combines with J gene TRBJ1-2. Looked up from germline, CDR1 is MNHNY and CDR2 is SVGAGI (reference sequence). The CDR3 runs 15 residues. CDR3 sequence: CASSYPDLTVDGYTF.

Here the CDR3 reads CASSSVGGYGYTF. The rearrangement links TRBV12-3 or TRBV12-4 to TRBJ1-2; TCRdb's D call, TRBD1, is unchecked because there is no DNA. This CDR3 is 13 amino acids long.

The chain links TRBV27 to TRBJ2-1; as DNA is missing, the TRBD1 call by TCRdb cannot be tested. CDR1 is MNHEY and CDR2 is SMNVEV in the germline V gene (reference sequence). The CDR3 sequence is 21 residues long. CDR3 amino acids: CASSFSTATRAYSPKYNEQFF.

This sequence joins TRBV28 and TRBJ2-1; TCRdb's D gene call, TRBD1, goes unchecked for lack of DNA. The CDR3 is made up of 12 amino acids. CDR1 MDHEN and CDR2 SYDVKM come from the germline V gene. The CDR3 loop reads CASVSGINEQFF.

The chain joins TRBV7-6 to TRBJ2-5; the D call of TRBD2 rests on TCRdb alone, since no DNA is present to check it. From germline, CDR1 is SGHVS and CDR2 FNYEAQ. The CDR3 is made up of 14 amino acids. The CDR3 here is CASSSGLREETQYF.

V is TRBV5-4 and J is TRBJ2-1; TCRdb picks TRBD2, but there is no DNA to check that call. The germline V gene encodes CDR1 SGHNT and CDR2 YYREEE (reference sequence). CDR3 size: 16 residues. The CDR3 sequence is CASSLGLAGAREEQFF.